This note documents a single T cell receptor beta chain sequence. Its antigen is unknown. The sample originates from a study of CD8+ T cells in alopecia areata. As for the study in general: At a dose of 5 to 10 mg twice daily, oral tofacitinib was given to treated patients. Once tofacitinib had been taken for 6 to 18 months, 6 months off drug followed. Overall study results and limits: As there was one nonresponder, how baseline CD8+ expansion relates to response remains uncertain.

Germline-derived CDR1 and CDR2 are LGHNA and YNFKEQ. CDR3 size: 15 residues. V was clipped by 1 base and J by 5 bases, with 14 bases between them. As the sequencing template, cDNA was produced by extracting RNA and reverse transcribing it. Assay: immunoSEQ multiplex PCR; the TCRdb copy retains only in-frame clones and omits some. Altogether some 99,000 clones are present, roughly three fifths being singletons, with the ten largest covering 15% to 19%. Treatment defined: oral pan-JAK inhibitor, 5-10 mg twice daily. As part of sample collection, lesional scalp punch biopsies and peripheral blood were taken from alopecia areata patients.

This clonotype originated in a human donor with alopecia areata. The sequences come from CD8+ T cells sorted from blood, collected at week 4, from a patient treated with tofacitinib. The rearrangement links TRBV4-2 to TRBJ1-1; D might be TRBD1 (6 bases). The CDR3 spells CASSQVARGRTEAFF. The DNA for the CDR3 is TGTGCCAGCAGCCAAGTAGCCAGGGGACGGACTGAAGCTTTCTTT.